This is a list of T cell receptor beta chains from one sample in a study of cytomegalovirus exposure and HLA in healthy donors. TCRdb keeps only in-frame clones here, not all; method: immunoSEQ multiplex PCR. This sample contains over 100,000 clones. Sequencing was done on a sample of PBMCs. The receptor set was obtained from a woman in her forties in good health and CMV-seropositive. CDR3s include the opening cysteine and the closing phenylalanine or tryptophan. The order of the fields is V gene, D gene, CDR3 length, J gene, CDR3 protein, CDR3 DNA. The D gene is left open where the match is weak.

TRBV27	TRBD1	14	TRBJ1-4	CASSLEGQAEKLFF	TGTGCCAGCAGTTTGGAGGGACAGGCCGAAAAACTGTTTTTT
TRBV28	-	14	TRBJ1-2	CASSFFGRNYGYTF	TGTGCCAGCAGTTTTTTCGGCAGGAACTATGGCTACACCTTC
TRBV27	TRBD2	17	TRBJ2-2	CASSFPGLAGVPGELFF	TGTGCCAGCAGTTTTCCGGGACTAGCGGGAGTGCCCGGGGAGCTGTTTTTT
TRBV7-2	-	13	TRBJ2-5	CASSLTRQETQYF	TGTGCCAGCAGCTTAACGCGGCAAGAGACCCAGTACTTC
TRBV5-5	-	13	TRBJ2-7	CASSLLLSYEQYF	TGTGCCAGCAGCTTGCTCCTAAGCTACGAGCAGTACTTC
TRBV5-6	-	14	TRBJ1-1	CASSLTGRDTEAFF	TGTGCCAGCAGCCTTACAGGGAGGGACACTGAAGCTTTCTTT
TRBV6-6	TRBD1	16	TRBJ2-5	CASVASPYRGEETQYF	TGTGCCAGCGTGGCCTCGCCTTACAGGGGGGAAGAGACCCAGTACTTC
TRBV5-1	TRBD1	14	TRBJ1-2	CASSPGQGLRGYTF	TGCGCCAGCAGCCCCGGACAGGGGTTGAGAGGCTACACCTTC
TRBV6-1	-	14	TRBJ2-7	CASSEGGGSYEQYF	TGTGCCAGCAGTGAAGGAGGCGGCAGCTACGAGCAGTACTTC
TRBV28	TRBD1	14	TRBJ1-5	CASSTDRGGQPQHF	TGTGCCAGCAGTACTGACAGGGGTGGTCAGCCCCAGCATTTT
TRBV5-4	TRBD2	15	TRBJ2-7	CASSLGASGAYEQYF	TGTGCCAGCAGCTTGGGGGCTAGCGGGGCCTACGAGCAGTACTTC
TRBV7-8	TRBD1	16	TRBJ2-7	CASSLETGGPSYEQYF	TGTGCCAGCAGCTTAGAGACAGGGGGTCCTTCCTACGAGCAGTACTTC
TRBV27	-	12	TRBJ2-1	CASSPRGSEQFF	TGTGCCAGCAGCCCTAGGGGAAGCGAGCAGTTCTTC
TRBV28	-	13	TRBJ1-2	CASSTSTDYGYTF	TGTGCCAGCAGCACGTCGACAGACTATGGCTACACCTTC
TRBV27	TRBD1	12	TRBJ1-2	CASSAGGIGYTF	TGTGCCAGCTCTGCAGGGGGCATCGGCTACACCTTC
TRBV5-5	-	16	TRBJ2-3	CASTEDINKVTDTQYF	TGTGCCAGCACCGAAGACATAAACAAAGTCACAGATACGCAGTATTTT
TRBV7-3	TRBD2	16	TRBJ2-3	CASSQKTGGQADTQYF	TGTGCCAGCAGCCAGAAAACGGGAGGGCAGGCAGATACGCAGTATTTT
TRBV5-4	-	14	TRBJ2-1	CASSLLADYNEQFF	TGTGCCAGCAGCTTGCTAGCAGACTACAATGAGCAGTTCTTC
TRBV5-6	-	11	TRBJ2-4	CASSFGDIQYF	TGTGCCAGCAGCTTCGGGGACATTCAGTACTTC
TRBV5-1	-	12	TRBJ2-7	CASTLDRGEQYF	TGCGCCAGCACATTAGACCGCGGGGAGCAGTACTTC
TRBV5-1	TRBD1	14	TRBJ2-3	CASSPTGGADTQYF	TGCGCCAGCAGCCCCACAGGGGGCGCAGATACGCAGTATTTT
TRBV5-1	TRBD1	16	TRBJ1-5	CASSLGLGTDMEPQHF	TGCGCCAGCAGCTTGGGTCTGGGGACAGACATGGAGCCCCAGCATTTT
TRBV19	-	17	TRBJ1-3	CASSTPPGIPSGNTIYF	TGTGCCAGTAGTACACCTCCGGGGATACCTTCTGGAAACACCATATATTTT
TRBV6-1	TRBD2	17	TRBJ2-3	CASSEAGTSGSTDTQYF	TGTGCCAGCAGTGAAGCGGGGACTAGCGGGAGCACAGATACGCAGTATTTT
TRBV9	TRBD1	13	TRBJ2-5	CASFRTGSETQYF	TGTGCCAGTTTCCGGACAGGGTCAGAGACCCAGTACTTC
TRBV5-8	TRBD1	16	TRBJ1-2	CASSFYQGAGVYGYTF	TGTGCCAGCAGCTTTTACCAGGGGGCTGGTGTCTATGGCTACACCTTC
TRBV7-9	-	15	TRBJ2-2	CASSGREPGTGELFF	TGTGCCAGCAGCGGCAGAGAACCGGGCACCGGGGAGCTGTTTTTT
TRBV5-1	TRBD2	15	TRBJ2-3	CASALAGDVTDTQYF	TGCGCCAGTGCCCTAGCGGGAGACGTGACAGATACGCAGTATTTT
TRBV9	-	14	TRBJ1-5	CASSVRGEGQPQHF	TGTGCCAGCAGCGTACGCGGGGAGGGACAGCCCCAGCATTTT
TRBV6-5	TRBD1	14	TRBJ1-2	CASRRTGLNYGYTF	TGTGCCAGCAGAAGGACAGGACTCAACTATGGCTACACCTTC
TRBV19	-	14	TRBJ2-7	CASKAAGTLHEQYF	TGTGCCAGTAAGGCCGCCGGGACACTACACGAGCAGTACTTC
TRBV2	-	15	TRBJ2-6	CASSELRWGANVLTF	TGTGCCAGCAGTGAGCTGAGGTGGGGGGCCAACGTCCTGACTTTC
TRBV2	-	17	TRBJ1-4	CASSDLGGPSTNEKLFF	TGTGCCAGCAGTGATCTCGGGGGACCCTCAACTAATGAAAAACTGTTTTTT
TRBV7-8	TRBD2	16	TRBJ2-2	CASSLAGTSTTGELFF	TGTGCCAGCAGCTTAGCCGGGACTAGTACAACCGGGGAGCTGTTTTTT
TRBV11-2	-	15	TRBJ2-1	CASSISVSSYNEQFF	TGTGCCAGCAGCATTAGCGTTAGCTCCTACAATGAGCAGTTCTTC
TRBV5-4	-	12	TRBJ2-7	CASSLEGDEQYF	TGTGCCAGCAGCTTGGAAGGGGACGAGCAGTACTTC
TRBV7-6	-	13	TRBJ2-7	CASSRQAAYEQYF	TGTGCCAGCAGCCGACAGGCCGCCTACGAGCAGTACTTC
TRBV2	TRBD2	16	TRBJ2-1	CASRGLGSGRDNEQFF	TGTGCCAGCAGAGGACTGGGAAGCGGGAGGGACAATGAGCAGTTCTTC
TRBV10-3	TRBD1	14	TRBJ2-7	CAITPGQDIYEQYF	TGTGCCATCACACCGGGACAGGATATCTACGAGCAGTACTTC
TRBV6-1	-	12	TRBJ2-3	CASLLGAGPQYF	TGTGCCAGCCTCTTGGGGGCTGGACCGCAGTATTTT
TRBV5-1	-	14	TRBJ2-7	CANPRSGGRDEQYF	TGCGCCAACCCTAGATCGGGGGGCAGAGACGAGCAGTACTTC
TRBV7-9	-	14	TRBJ1-1	CASSRGNTGKGAFF	TGTGCCAGCAGCCGAGGGAATACAGGGAAGGGAGCTTTCTTT
TRBV5-1	-	11	TRBJ2-7	CASSRDYEQYF	TGCGCCAGCAGCAGAGATTACGAGCAGTACTTC
TRBV5-4	TRBD2	16	TRBJ2-1	CASSLGSGRIGDEQFF	TGTGCCAGCAGCTTGGGCAGCGGGAGGATTGGCGATGAGCAGTTCTTC
TRBV13	TRBD1	14	TRBJ2-7	CASSQLRGFYEQYF	TGTGCCAGCAGCCAACTCAGGGGGTTCTACGAGCAGTACTTC